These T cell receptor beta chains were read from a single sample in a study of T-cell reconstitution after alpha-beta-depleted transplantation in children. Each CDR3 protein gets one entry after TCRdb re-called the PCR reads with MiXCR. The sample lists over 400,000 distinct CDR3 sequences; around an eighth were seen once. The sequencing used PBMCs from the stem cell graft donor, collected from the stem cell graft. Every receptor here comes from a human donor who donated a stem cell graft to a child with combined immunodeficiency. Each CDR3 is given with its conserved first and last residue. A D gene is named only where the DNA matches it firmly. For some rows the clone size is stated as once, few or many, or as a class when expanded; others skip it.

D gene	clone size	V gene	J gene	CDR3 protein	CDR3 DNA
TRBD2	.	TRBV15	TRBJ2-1	CATSSASPSGKINEQFF	TGTGCCACCAGCAGCGCTAGTCCTAGCGGGAAGATCAATGAGCAGTTCTTC
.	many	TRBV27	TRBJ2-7	CASSARYGYEQYF	TGTGCCAGCAGCGCCCGCTATGGCTACGAGCAGTACTTC
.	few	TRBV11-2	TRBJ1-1	CASSDPRGAFF	TGTGCCAGCAGCGACCCCCGGGGAGCTTTCTTT
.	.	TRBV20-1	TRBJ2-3	CSARDFLWPGRGPGTQYF	TGCAGTGCTAGAGACTTCCTATGGCCAGGGCGTGGGCCAGGTACGCAGTATTTT
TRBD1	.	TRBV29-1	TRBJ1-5	CSVLTGTGSNQPQHF	TGCAGCGTTCTTACCGGGACAGGGAGCAATCAGCCCCAGCATTTT
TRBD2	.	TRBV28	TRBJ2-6	CASVTRAGRAGANVLTF	TGTGCCAGCGTCACCCGGGCCGGGAGGGCTGGGGCCAACGTCCTGACTTTC
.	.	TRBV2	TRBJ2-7	CASSHNAGKDSYEQYF	TGTGCCAGCAGTCACAACGCCGGGAAAGACTCCTACGAGCAGTACTTC
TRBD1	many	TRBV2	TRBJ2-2	CASSRQGSTGELFF	TGTGCCAGCAGCCGACAGGGGAGCACCGGGGAGCTGTTTTTT
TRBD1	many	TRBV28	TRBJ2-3	CASSLGQLADTQYF	TGTGCCAGCAGTCTGGGACAGTTAGCAGATACGCAGTATTTT
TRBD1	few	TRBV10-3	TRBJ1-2	CAASQPGTGMYGYTF	TGTGCCGCAAGCCAACCCGGGACAGGGATGTATGGCTACACCTTC
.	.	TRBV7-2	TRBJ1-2	CASSFGGRGGYTF	TGTGCCAGCAGCTTTGGGGGGCGAGGCGGCTACACCTTC
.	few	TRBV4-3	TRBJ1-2	CASSQGARHNGYTF	TGCGCCAGCAGCCAAGGGGCTAGACATAATGGCTACACCTTC
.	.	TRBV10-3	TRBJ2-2	CAIYPDEGGYTGELFF	TGTGCCATCTACCCGGACGAGGGGGGGTACACCGGGGAGCTGTTTTTT
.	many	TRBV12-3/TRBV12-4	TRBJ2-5	CASSDTGRTQYF	TGTGCCAGCAGTGACACTGGAAGGACCCAGTACTTC
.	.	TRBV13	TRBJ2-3	CASSLILDTQYF	TGTGCCAGCAGCTTAATTCTAGATACGCAGTATTTT
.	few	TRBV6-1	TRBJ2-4	CARDEGAAKNIQYF	TGTGCCAGAGATGAGGGTGCAGCCAAAAACATTCAGTACTTC
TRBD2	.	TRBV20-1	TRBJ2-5	CSARDLPSGGQETQYF	TGCAGTGCTAGAGATCTCCCTAGCGGGGGGCAAGAGACCCAGTACTTC
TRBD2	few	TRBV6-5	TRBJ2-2	CASRRLAGNTGELFF	TGTGCCAGCAGACGACTAGCGGGGAACACCGGGGAGCTGTTTTTT
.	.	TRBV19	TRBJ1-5	CASSIADLPNQPQHF	TGTGCCAGTAGTATTGCCGACCTCCCTAACCAGCCCCAGCATTTT
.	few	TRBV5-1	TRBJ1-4	CASSLDGTSNEKLFF	TGCGCCAGCAGCTTGGATGGGACGTCTAATGAAAAACTGTTTTTT
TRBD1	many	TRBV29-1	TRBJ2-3	CSVLTGANTDTQYF	TGCAGCGTATTAACAGGGGCCAACACAGATACGCAGTATTTT
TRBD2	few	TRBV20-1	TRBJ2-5	CSASRSSGGLLSETQYF	TGCAGTGCTAGTCGGTCTAGCGGGGGTTTATTATCAGAGACCCAGTACTTC
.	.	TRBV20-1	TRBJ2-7	CSASNGQSDEQYF	TGCAGTGCTAGTAATGGACAGTCCGACGAGCAGTACTTC
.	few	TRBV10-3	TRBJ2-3	CAISESALSRDTQYF	TGTGCCATCAGTGAGTCGGCCTTGAGCAGAGATACGCAGTATTTT
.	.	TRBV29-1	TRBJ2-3	CSVKADSPGDTQYF	TGCAGCGTTAAAGCGGACAGCCCTGGAGATACGCAGTATTTT
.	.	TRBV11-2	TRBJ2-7	CASSLDRMTPEQYF	TGTGCCAGCAGCTTAGATCGTATGACGCCCGAGCAGTACTTC
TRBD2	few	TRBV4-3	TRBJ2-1	CASSQETSGRQDNEQFF	TGCGCCAGCAGCCAAGAAACTAGCGGGAGGCAAGACAATGAGCAGTTCTTC
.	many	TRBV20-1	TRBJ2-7	CSVRGPYEQYF	TGCAGTGTTCGGGGTCCCTACGAGCAGTACTTC
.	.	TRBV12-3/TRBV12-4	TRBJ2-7	CASSLVAARFEQYF	TGTGCCAGCAGTTTAGTAGCGGCCAGGTTCGAGCAGTACTTC
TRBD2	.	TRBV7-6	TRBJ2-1	CASSLLPGGDEQFF	TGTGCCAGCAGCTTACTGCCCGGGGGGGATGAGCAGTTCTTC
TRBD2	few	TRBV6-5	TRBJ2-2	CASSYGSAAGGTGELFF	TGTGCCAGCAGTTACGGGTCTGCAGCGGGAGGCACCGGGGAGCTGTTTTTT
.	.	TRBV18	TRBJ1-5	CASSPEGDQPQHF	TGTGCCAGCTCACCAGAGGGGGATCAGCCCCAGCATTTT
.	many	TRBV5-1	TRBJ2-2	CASSSGSLGELFF	TGCGCCAGCAGCTCCGGGAGTCTCGGGGAGCTGTTTTTT
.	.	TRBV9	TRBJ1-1	CASSERGVGTEAFF	TGTGCCAGCAGCGAACGGGGGGTAGGGACTGAAGCTTTCTTT
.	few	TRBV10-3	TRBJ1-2	CAISAKDGYTF	TGTGCCATCAGTGCGAAGGATGGCTACACCTTC